This note documents a single T cell receptor beta chain sequence. Its antigen is currently unknown. This sample was included in a study of shared clonotypes between healthy human individuals. Study results and caveats: Naive subsets, compared against memory subsets, generally had larger estimated richness values. Sorted-subset sequencing, rarefaction showed, was incomplete despite large depth. Shared clonotypes across all four donors exceeded non-shared ones in generation probability.

CDR1 and CDR2 from the germline V gene are SEHNR and FQNEAQ (reference sequence). Losses at the gene ends were 1 base for V and 3 bases for J; bases not matched to a gene: 11. The CDR3 is 18 amino acids. In the authors' methods: Filtering differed since immunoSEQ provided only junctions, with no quality scores. TCRdb's table, derived via immunoSEQ multiplex PCR, lists solely in-frame clones and lacks some. V, J and clone size derive from that table, while D and trimming were established from the DNA sequence. The data hold 850,000 to 1,100,000 clones, with approximately 75% observed a single time. The sample consisted of memory CD4+ T cells from PBMCs. The subset here: CD45RA-negative fraction. The sequence was collected from a man aged 18 to 35 in good health. Some clones in this sample may be carry-over from other donors' samples. The chain employs TRBV7-9 and TRBJ2-4, with 8 nucleotides matching TRBD2. Here the CDR3 reads CASSLGWASGPNKNIQYF. In DNA, the CDR3 is TGTGCCAGCAGCTTAGGTTGGGCTAGCGGGCCCAACAAAAACATTCAGTACTTC.